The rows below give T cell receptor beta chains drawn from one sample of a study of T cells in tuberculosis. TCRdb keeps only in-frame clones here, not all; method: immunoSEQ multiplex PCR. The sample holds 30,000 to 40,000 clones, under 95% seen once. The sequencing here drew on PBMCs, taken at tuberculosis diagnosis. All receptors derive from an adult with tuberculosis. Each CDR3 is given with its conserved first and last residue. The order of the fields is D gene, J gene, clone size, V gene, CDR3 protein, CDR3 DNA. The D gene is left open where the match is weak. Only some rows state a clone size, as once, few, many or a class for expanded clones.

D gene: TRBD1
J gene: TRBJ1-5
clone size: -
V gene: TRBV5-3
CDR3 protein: CARSLGAGTGTLRNQLQHF
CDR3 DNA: TGTGCCAGAAGCTTGGGAGCCGGGACAGGCACCCTTAGGAATCAGCTCCAGCATTTT

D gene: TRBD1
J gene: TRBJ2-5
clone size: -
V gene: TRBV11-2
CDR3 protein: CASSTRQGYQETQYF
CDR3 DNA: TGTGCCAGCAGCACCCGACAGGGCTATCAAGAGACCCAGTACTTC

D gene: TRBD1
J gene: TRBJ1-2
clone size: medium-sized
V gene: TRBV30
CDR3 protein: CAWRQGAVYGYTF
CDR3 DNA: TGTGCCTGGAGGCAGGGGGCGGTGTATGGCTACACCTTC

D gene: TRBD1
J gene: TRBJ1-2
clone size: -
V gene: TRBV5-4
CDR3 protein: CASSLTGVNYGYTF
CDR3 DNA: TGTGCCAGCAGCTTGACAGGGGTTAACTATGGCTACACCTTC

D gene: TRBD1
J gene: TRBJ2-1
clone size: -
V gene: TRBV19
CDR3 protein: CASSKAGQGAGEQFF
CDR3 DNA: TGTGCCAGTAGTAAGGCGGGACAGGGGGCGGGTGAGCAGTTCTTC

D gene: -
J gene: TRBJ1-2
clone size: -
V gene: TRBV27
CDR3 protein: CASSPSVNYGYTF
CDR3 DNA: TGTGCCAGCAGTCCGTCTGTTAACTATGGCTACACCTTC

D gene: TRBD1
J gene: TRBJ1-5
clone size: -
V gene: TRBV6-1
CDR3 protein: CASSGSLRGGQNQPQHF
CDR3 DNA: TGTGCCAGCAGTGGATCGTTGCGGGGGGGACAGAATCAGCCCCAGCATTTT

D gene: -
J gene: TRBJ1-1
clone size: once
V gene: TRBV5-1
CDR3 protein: CASSPDQYRQAGTYTEAFF
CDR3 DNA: TGCGCCAGCAGCCCAGATCAATACCGACAGGCCGGAACCTACACTGAAGCTTTCTTT

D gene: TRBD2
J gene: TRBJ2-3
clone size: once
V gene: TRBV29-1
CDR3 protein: CSVRTSPLDTQYF
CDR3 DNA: TGCAGCGTGCGGACTAGCCCGTTAGATACGCAGTATTTT

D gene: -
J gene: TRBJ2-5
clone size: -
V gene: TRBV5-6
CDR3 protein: CASSLAGTWQETQYF
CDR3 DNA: TGTGCCAGCAGCTTGGCTGGTACATGGCAAGAGACCCAGTACTTC

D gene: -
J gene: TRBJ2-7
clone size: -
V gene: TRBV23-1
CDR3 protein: CASNTRGAYEQYF
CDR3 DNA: TGCGCCAGCAATACAAGAGGAGCCTACGAGCAGTACTTC

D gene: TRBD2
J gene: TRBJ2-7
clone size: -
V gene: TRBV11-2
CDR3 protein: CASSHSGRADYEQYF
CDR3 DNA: TGTGCCAGCAGCCATAGCGGGAGAGCAGACTACGAGCAGTACTTC

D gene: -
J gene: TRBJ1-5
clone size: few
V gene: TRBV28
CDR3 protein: CASSLMTIGEPQHF
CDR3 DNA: TGTGCCAGCAGTTTAATGACTATTGGGGAGCCCCAGCATTTT

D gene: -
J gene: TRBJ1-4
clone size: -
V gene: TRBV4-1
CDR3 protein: CASSPSLAANEKLFF
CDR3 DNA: TGCGCCAGCAGCCCCTCCCTCGCGGCTAATGAAAAACTGTTTTTT

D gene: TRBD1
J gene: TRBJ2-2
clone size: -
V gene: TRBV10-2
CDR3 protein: CASSPGQEMSGELFF
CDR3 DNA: TGCGCCAGCAGCCCGGGACAGGAAATGTCCGGGGAGCTGTTTTTT

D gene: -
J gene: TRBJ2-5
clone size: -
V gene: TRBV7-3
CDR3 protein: CASSLTRGETQYF
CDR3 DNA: TGTGCCAGCAGCTTAACGAGAGGAGAGACCCAGTACTTC

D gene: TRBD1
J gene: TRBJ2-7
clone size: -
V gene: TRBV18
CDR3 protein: CASSPDRGEQYF
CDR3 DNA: TGTGCCAGCTCACCAGACAGGGGCGAGCAGTACTTC

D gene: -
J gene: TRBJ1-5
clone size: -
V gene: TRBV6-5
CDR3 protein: CASTPPGGGNQPQHF
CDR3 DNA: TGTGCCAGCACCCCCCCGGGGGGGGGCAATCAGCCCCAGCATTTT

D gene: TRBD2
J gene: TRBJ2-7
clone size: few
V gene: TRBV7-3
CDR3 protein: CASSSGLAGDNEQYF
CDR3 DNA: TGTGCCAGCAGCTCCGGACTAGCGGGGGACAACGAGCAGTACTTC

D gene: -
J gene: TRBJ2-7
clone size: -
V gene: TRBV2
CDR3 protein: CASDQGGYEQYF
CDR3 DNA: TGTGCCAGCGACCAGGGGGGCTACGAGCAGTACTTC

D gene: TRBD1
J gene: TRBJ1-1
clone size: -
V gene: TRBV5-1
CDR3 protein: CASSTGEVNTEAFF
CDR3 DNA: TGCGCCAGCAGCACAGGGGAAGTGAACACTGAAGCTTTCTTT

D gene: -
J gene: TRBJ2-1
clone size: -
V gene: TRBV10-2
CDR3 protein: CAASPGSYNEQFF
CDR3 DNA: TGCGCCGCGTCGCCTGGCTCCTACAATGAGCAGTTCTTC

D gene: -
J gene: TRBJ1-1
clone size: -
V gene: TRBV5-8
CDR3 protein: CASSLDGAPNTEAFF
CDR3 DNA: TGTGCCAGCAGCTTGGATGGGGCGCCGAACACTGAAGCTTTCTTT

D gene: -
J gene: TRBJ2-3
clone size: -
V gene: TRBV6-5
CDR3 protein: CASRGGPRDTQYF
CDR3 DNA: TGTGCCAGCAGGGGGGGGCCTCGGGATACGCAGTATTTT

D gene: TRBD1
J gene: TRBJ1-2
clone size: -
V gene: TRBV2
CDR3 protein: CASSPPTGTTNGDGYTF
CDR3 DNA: TGTGCCAGCAGTCCCCCGACAGGGACCACAAATGGGGATGGCTACACCTTC

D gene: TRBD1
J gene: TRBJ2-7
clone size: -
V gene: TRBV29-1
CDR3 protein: CSVEDRAGTAPREQYF
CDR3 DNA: TGCAGCGTTGAAGATCGTGCCGGGACAGCACCCAGGGAGCAGTACTTC

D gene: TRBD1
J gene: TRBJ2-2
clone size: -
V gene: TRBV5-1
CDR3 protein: CASSFGQERTGELFF
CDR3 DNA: TGCGCCAGCAGCTTCGGACAGGAAAGGACCGGGGAGCTGTTTTTT

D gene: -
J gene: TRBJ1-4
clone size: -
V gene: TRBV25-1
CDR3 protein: CASSEFGGSATNEKLFF
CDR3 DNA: TGTGCCAGCAGTGAATTTGGAGGGTCTGCAACTAATGAAAAACTGTTTTTT

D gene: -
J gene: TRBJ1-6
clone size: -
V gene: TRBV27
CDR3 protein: CASTMAGVGNSPLHF
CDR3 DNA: TGTGCCAGCACCATGGCAGGGGTCGGGAATTCACCCCTCCACTTT

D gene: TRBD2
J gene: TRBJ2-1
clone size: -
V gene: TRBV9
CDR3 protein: CASSWASGPYNEQFF
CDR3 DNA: TGTGCCAGCAGCTGGGCTAGCGGGCCCTACAATGAGCAGTTCTTC

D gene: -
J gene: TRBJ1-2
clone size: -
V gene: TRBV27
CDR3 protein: CASSQGAVGGWDGYTF
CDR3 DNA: TGTGCCAGCAGTCAAGGGGCGGTTGGGGGCTGGGATGGCTACACCTTC

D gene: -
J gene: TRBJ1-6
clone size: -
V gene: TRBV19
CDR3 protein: CASSIDVGSPLHF
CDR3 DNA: TGTGCCAGTAGTATAGACGTCGGTTCACCCCTCCACTTT

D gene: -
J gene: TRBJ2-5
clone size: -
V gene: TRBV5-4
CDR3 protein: CASSLVPGETQYF
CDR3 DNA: TGTGCCAGCAGCTTGGTCCCGGGGGAGACCCAGTACTTC

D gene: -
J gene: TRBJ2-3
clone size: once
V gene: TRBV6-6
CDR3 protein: CASSTPPDTQYF
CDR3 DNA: TGTGCCAGCAGTACTCCGCCAGATACGCAGTATTTT

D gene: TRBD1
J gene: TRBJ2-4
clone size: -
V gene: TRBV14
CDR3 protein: CASSPWDRLAKNIQYF
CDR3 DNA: TGTGCCAGCAGCCCATGGGACAGATTAGCCAAAAACATTCAGTACTTC

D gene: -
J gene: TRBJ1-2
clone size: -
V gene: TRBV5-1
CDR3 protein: CASSLALGQSGGYTF
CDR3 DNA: TGCGCCAGCAGCTTGGCCCTGGGGCAGTCTGGCGGCTACACCTTC

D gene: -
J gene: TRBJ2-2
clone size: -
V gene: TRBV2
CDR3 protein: CASKGYHTGELFF
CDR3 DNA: TGTGCCAGCAAGGGGTACCACACCGGGGAGCTGTTTTTT

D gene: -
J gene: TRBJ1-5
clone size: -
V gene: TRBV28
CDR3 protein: CASSLGTGGSNQPQHF
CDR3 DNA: TGTGCCAGCAGTTTGGGGACCGGGGGTAGCAATCAGCCCCAGCATTTT

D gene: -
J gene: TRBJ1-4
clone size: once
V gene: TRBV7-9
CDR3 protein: CASSSILGFGDEKLFF
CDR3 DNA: TGTGCCAGCAGCTCCATCCTCGGGTTTGGTGACGAAAAACTGTTTTTT

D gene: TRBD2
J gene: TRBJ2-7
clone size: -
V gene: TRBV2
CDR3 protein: CASSGGLAGRSEQYF
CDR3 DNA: TGTGCCAGCAGTGGAGGACTAGCGGGAAGGAGTGAGCAGTACTTC

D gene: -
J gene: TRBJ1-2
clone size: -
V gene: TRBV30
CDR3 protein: CAWSVGGGYTF
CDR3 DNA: TGTGCCTGGAGTGTAGGGGGTGGCTACACCTTC

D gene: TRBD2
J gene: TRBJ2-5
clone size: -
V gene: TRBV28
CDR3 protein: CASSRRLGLAGGPFGETQYF
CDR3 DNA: TGTGCCAGCAGCCGGAGGTTAGGGCTAGCGGGAGGGCCGTTTGGAGAGACCCAGTACTTC

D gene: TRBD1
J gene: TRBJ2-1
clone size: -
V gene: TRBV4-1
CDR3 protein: CASSQRDSSYNEQFF
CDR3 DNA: TGCGCCAGCAGCCAACGGGACAGTAGTTACAATGAGCAGTTCTTC

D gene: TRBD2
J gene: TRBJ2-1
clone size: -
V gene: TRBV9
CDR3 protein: CASSERGGPDEQFF
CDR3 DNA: TGTGCCAGCAGCGAGCGGGGGGGCCCCGATGAGCAGTTCTTC